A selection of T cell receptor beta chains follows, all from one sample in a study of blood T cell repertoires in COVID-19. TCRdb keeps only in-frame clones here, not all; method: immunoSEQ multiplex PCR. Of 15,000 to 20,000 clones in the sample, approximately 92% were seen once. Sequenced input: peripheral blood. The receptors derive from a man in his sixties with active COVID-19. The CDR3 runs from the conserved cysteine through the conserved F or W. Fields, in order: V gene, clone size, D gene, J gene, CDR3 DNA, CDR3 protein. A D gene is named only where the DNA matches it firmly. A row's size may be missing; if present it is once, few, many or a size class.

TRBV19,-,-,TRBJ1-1,TGCGACAGACCGAACACTGAAGCTTTCTTT,CDRPNTEAFF
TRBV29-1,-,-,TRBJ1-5,TGCAGCGTTGAATTGGCGGGGGACAATCAGCCCCAGCATTTT,CSVELAGDNQPQHF
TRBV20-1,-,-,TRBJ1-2,TGCAGTGCGCAAGACACCTATGGCTACACCTTC,CSAQDTYGYTF
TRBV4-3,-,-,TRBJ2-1,TGCGCCAGCAGCCAAGAGAGGGCTAGCTACAATGAGCAGTTCTTC,CASSQERASYNEQFF
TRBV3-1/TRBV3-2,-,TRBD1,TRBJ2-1,TGTGCCAGCAGCCGCCAGGCGGCAGGGGGCAATGAGCAGTTCTTC,CASSRQAAGGNEQFF
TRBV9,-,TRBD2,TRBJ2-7,TGTGCCAGCAGCGTATCCAGCGGGGGGGGTGGCTACGAGCAGTACTTC,CASSVSSGGGGYEQYF
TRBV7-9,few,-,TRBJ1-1,TGTGCCAGCACCCGGGGGAGGACTGAAGCTTTCTTT,CASTRGRTEAFF
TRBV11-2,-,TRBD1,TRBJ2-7,TGTGCCAGCACAAAGACCGCCGCCCGGACAGGGCTCCACTACGAGCAGTACTTC,CASTKTAARTGLHYEQYF
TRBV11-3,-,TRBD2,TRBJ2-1,TGTGCCAGCAGCTTAGATCGGATAGCGGGATATGAGCAGTTCTTC,CASSLDRIAGYEQFF
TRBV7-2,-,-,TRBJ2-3,TGTGCCAGCAGCTTACGGAGCCTAGTTGATACGCAGTATTTT,CASSLRSLVDTQYF
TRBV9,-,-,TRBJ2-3,TGTGCCAGCAGCGCCGTAGCGCCCTCGGGGGCGCAGTATTTT,CASSAVAPSGAQYF
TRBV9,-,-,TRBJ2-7,TGTGCCAGCAGCGTAGGGCCTAGCTCCTACGAGCAGTACTTC,CASSVGPSSYEQYF
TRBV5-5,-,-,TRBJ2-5,TGTGCCAGCAGCCCCGGGGGTTTGGAGACCCAGTACTTC,CASSPGGLETQYF
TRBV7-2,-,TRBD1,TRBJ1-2,TGTGCCAGCAGCGAGGGACAGGGGGCGGTCTATGGCTACACCTTC,CASSEGQGAVYGYTF
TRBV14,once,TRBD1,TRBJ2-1,TGTGCCAGCAGCCGCCGACAGGGGGGCAATAGTCGCCCAAACAATGAGCAGTTCTTC,CASSRRQGGNSRPNNEQFF
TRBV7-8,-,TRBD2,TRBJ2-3,TGTGCCAGCAGCTTGGGGCTAGCGGGAGGCGGAGATACGCAGTATTTT,CASSLGLAGGGDTQYF
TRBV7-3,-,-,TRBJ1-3,TGTGCCAGCAGTCCGACAGGAGGAAACACCATATATTTT,CASSPTGGNTIYF
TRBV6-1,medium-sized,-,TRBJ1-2,TGTGCCAGCAGTGAAGTAAGCTTGAGTCCCGGAGCTGGCTACACCTTC,CASSEVSLSPGAGYTF
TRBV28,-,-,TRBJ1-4,TGTGCCAGCGCCGGGGAAAAACTGTTTTTT,CASAGEKLFF
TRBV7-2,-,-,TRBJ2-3,TGTGCCAGCAGCTTATTAACAGGGTCTGATACGCAGTATTTT,CASSLLTGSDTQYF
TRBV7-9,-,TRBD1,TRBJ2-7,TGTGCCAGCAGCTCCCGAGGACAGGCGTACCTCTACGAGCAGTACTTC,CASSSRGQAYLYEQYF
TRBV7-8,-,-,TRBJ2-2,TGTGCCAGCAGCTTTACCCACGACAGGACGAACACCGGGGAGCTGTTTTTT,CASSFTHDRTNTGELFF
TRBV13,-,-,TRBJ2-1,TGTGCCAGCAGCTTATACATTAACAATGAGCAGTTCTTC,CASSLYINNEQFF
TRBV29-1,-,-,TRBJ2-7,TGCAGCGTTGGGTGGCCCACCTACGAGCAGTACTTC,CSVGWPTYEQYF
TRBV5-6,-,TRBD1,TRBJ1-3,TGTGCCAGCAGCTTCCCGACAGGGTCTGGAAACACCATATATTTT,CASSFPTGSGNTIYF
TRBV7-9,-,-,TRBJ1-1,TGTGCCAGCAGCTTAGTGAAGGAGGATTATACTGAAGCTTTCTTT,CASSLVKEDYTEAFF
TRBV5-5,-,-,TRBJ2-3,TGTGCCAGCAGCTTGGAGGGGTGGACCCGCACAGATACGCAGTATTTT,CASSLEGWTRTDTQYF
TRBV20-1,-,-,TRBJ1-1,TGCAGTGCCGACTTGGGGGCGGGAGCTTTCTTT,CSADLGAGAFF
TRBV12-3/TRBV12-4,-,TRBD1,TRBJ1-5,TGTGCCAGCGGAAAAACAGGGGGCGAGCCCCAGCATTTT,CASGKTGGEPQHF
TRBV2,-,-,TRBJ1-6,TGTGCCAGCAGTGCCCACAGAACAGCTAAGTCACCCCTCCACTTT,CASSAHRTAKSPLHF
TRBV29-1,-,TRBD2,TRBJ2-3,TGCAGCGTAGTGACTAGCGCCAAATCAGATACGCAGTATTTT,CSVVTSAKSDTQYF
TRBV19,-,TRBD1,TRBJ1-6,TGTGCCAGTAGTACCTCCCGACAGGGAGGACGTTCACCCCTCCACTTT,CASSTSRQGGRSPLHF
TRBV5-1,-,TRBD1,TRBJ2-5,TGCGCCAGCAGCTTATCCGGGACAGGCCTCCAAGAGACCCAGTACTTC,CASSLSGTGLQETQYF
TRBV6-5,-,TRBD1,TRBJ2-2,TGTGCCAGCAGTTACCACAGGGGCGGCACCGGGGAGCTGTTTTTT,CASSYHRGGTGELFF
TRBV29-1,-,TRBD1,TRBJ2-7,TGCAGCGTTGACCAGGGGACAGGGCGGGAGCAGTACTTC,CSVDQGTGREQYF
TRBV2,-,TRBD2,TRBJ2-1,TGTGCCAGCAGTGGCCCGACGGGCGGGAGGGCAAATGAGCAGTTCTTC,CASSGPTGGRANEQFF
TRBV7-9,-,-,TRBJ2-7,TGTGCCAGCAGCTTAGCGCATACAGGGTCCACTTACGAGCAGTACTTC,CASSLAHTGSTYEQYF
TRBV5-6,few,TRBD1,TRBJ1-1,TGTGCCAGCAGCTTGTTCGGGGGACAGGGGACGACTTTCTTT,CASSLFGGQGTTFF
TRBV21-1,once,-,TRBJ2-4,TGTGCCAGCAGCAAAGGTGTGTCCCGGGGATTAGCCAAAAACATTCAGTACTTC,CASSKGVSRGLAKNIQYF
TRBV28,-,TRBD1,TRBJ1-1,TGTGCCAGCAGTTTATTGACAGGGAAGATCACTGAAGCTTTCTTT,CASSLLTGKITEAFF